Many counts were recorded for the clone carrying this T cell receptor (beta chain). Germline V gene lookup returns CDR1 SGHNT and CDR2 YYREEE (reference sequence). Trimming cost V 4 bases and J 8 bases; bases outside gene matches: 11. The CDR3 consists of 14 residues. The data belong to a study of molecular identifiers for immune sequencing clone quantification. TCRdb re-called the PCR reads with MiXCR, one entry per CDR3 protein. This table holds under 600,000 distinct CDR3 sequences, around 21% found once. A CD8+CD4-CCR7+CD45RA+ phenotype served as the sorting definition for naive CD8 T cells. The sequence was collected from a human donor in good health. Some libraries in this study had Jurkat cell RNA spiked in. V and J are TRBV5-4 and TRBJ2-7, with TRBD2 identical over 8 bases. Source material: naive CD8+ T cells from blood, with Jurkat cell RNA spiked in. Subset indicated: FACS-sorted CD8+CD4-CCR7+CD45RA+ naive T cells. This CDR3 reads CASSPYGLAFQQYF. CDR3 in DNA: TGTGCCAGCAGCCCCTACGGACTAGCTTTCCAGCAGTACTTC.